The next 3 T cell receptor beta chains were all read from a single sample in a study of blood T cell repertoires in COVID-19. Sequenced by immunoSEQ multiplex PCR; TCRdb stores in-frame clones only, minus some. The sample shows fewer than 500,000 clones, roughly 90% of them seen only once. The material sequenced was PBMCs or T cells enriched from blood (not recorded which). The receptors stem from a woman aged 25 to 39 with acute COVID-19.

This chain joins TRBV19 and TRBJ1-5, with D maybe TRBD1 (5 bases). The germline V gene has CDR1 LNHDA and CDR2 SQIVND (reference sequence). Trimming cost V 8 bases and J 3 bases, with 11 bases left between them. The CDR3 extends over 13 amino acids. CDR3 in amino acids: CASAGQINQPQHF. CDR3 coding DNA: TGTGCCAGTGCAGGGCAGATCAATCAGCCCCAGCATTTT. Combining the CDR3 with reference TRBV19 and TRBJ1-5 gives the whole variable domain DGGITQSPKYLFRKEGQNVTLSCEQNLNHDAMYWYRQDPGQGLRLIYYSQIVNDFQKGDIAEGYSVSREKKESFPLTVTSAQKNPTAFYLCASAGQINQPQHFGDGTRLSIL.

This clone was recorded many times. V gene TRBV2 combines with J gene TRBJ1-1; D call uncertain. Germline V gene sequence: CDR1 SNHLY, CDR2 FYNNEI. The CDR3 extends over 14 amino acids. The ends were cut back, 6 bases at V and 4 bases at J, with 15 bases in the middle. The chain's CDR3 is CASRVPGRGTEAFF. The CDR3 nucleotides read TGTGCCAGCAGGGTCCCGGGGAGAGGCACTGAAGCTTTCTTT.

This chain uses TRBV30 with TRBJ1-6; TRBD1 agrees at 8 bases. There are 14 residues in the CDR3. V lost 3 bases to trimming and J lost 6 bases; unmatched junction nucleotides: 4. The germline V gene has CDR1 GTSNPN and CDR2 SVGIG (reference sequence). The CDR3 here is CAWSAGQGNSPLHF. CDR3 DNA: TGTGCCTGGAGCGCAGGACAGGGTAATTCACCCCTCCACTTT.